The next 5 T cell receptor beta chains were all read from a single sample in a study of memory CD8 T cells in hepatitis C reinfection. Sample time point: pre-reinfection, 55 to 20 weeks before reinfection detection. TCR sequencing was done directly ex vivo on sorted cells, without expansion in vitro. Sequenced by immunoSEQ multiplex PCR; TCRdb stores in-frame clones only, minus some. This table holds 50,000 or so clones, roughly nine tenths found once. Sequenced input: naive CD8+ T cells sorted from blood. The receptors were gathered from a man in his late teens or twenties with hepatitis C virus infection.

This clone was observed once. Here the CDR3 DNA reads TGCAGCGCCAACCCCGCATCCGAAAACTTACTTGATACGCAGTATTTT. Encoded protein: CSANPASENLLDTQYF. The chain combines TRBV29-1 with TRBJ2-3; D not certain. Deletions cut 7 bases from V and 6 bases from J, with 26 bases between. CDR1 is SQVTM and CDR2 is ANQGSEA in the germline V gene. This CDR3 is 16 amino acids long.

The chain employs TRBV10-3 and TRBJ1-1; possibly TRBD1 for D (5 bases). Between the trimmed V and J ends, which lost 2 bases and 3 bases, there was a span of 13 bases. There are 15 residues in the CDR3. Germline-derived CDR1 and CDR2 are ENHRY and SYGVKD. The DNA for the CDR3 is TGTGCCATCAGTGAGGGCCGGGGGGTTGACACTGAAGCTTTCTTT. Its protein product is CAISEGRGVDTEAFF.

V is TRBV5-1 and J is TRBJ2-6; TRBD1 agrees at 11 bases. The CDR3 totals 18 residues. The trim removed 2 bases at V and 1 base at J, leaving 5 bases unmatched. The germline V gene encodes CDR1 SGHRS and CDR2 YFSETQ. CDR3 in DNA: TGCGCCAGCAGCTTATTCGGGACAGGGGGGTCTGGGGCCAACGTCCTGACTTTC. This translates into CASSLFGTGGSGANVLTF.

V is TRBV2 and J is TRBJ2-3; 7 nucleotides align to TRBD2. Trimming removed 0 bases from V and 6 bases from J; junction bases left unmatched: 9. Germline CDR1 SNHLY, CDR2 FYNNEI. CDR3 length: 16 amino acids. The CDR3 protein is CASSEALRLASDTQYF. The CDR3 nucleotides are TGTGCCAGCAGTGAAGCGCTTCGACTAGCTTCTGATACGCAGTATTTT.

The chain links TRBV7-2 to TRBJ2-3; D possibly corresponds to TRBD2 (6 bases). V shed 0 bases and J shed 6 bases, with 10 bases lying between them. Germline V gene lookup returns CDR1 SGHTA and CDR2 FQGNSA. The CDR3 runs to 14 residues. Written as DNA, the CDR3 is TGTGCCAGCAGCTTAGCGGACTACCTGGATACGCAGTATTTT. It codes for CASSLADYLDTQYF.